These 16 T cell receptor beta chains originate from one sample sequenced in a study of shared clonotypes between healthy human individuals. The protocol was immunoSEQ multiplex PCR, while the TCRdb copy is restricted to in-frame clones and leaves out a portion. This sample carries 2.3 million or so clones, 85% to 95% of them seen once, and the ten largest clones take 0.35% to 0.45%. Source material: naive CD4+ T cells from PBMCs. The subset: CD45RA+ positively selected. The receptors derive from a man aged 18 to 30 in good health. Some clones in this sample may be carry-over from other donors' samples.

The gene calls are TRBV15 and TRBJ1-1; D unresolved. Trimming took 5 bases from V and 1 from J, leaving 8 bases between them. Germline V gene data show CDR1 as LNHNV and CDR2 as YYDKDF (reference sequence). The CDR3 extends over 13 amino acids. CDR3 nucleotide sequence: TGTGCCACCAGCCCAGACTGGAACACTGAAGCTTTCTTT. This translates into CATSPDWNTEAFF.

The rearrangement links TRBV15 to TRBJ2-2; TRBD2 matches 9 bases. Germline assignment: CDR1 LNHNV and CDR2 YYDKDF (reference sequence). This CDR3 has 17 amino acids. J was trimmed by 3 bases and V by 0 bases; bases with no gene match: 5. CDR3 sequence (DNA): TGTGCCACCAGCAGAGATCGGCTAGCGGGATACACCGGGGAGCTGTTTTTT. It translates to CATSRDRLAGYTGELFF.

This clone was seen a handful of times. The sample carries other DNA sequences with the same CDR3. This sequence joins TRBV21-1 and TRBJ2-7. TRBV21-1 is a pseudogene locus. The CDR3 is 10 residues long. The CDR3: CASSNYEQYF. CDR3 DNA sequence: TGTGCCAGCAGCAACTACGAGCAGTACTTC.

The J gene is TRBJ2-5, the V gene TRBV30; D remains ambiguous. Germline CDR1 GTSNPN, CDR2 SVGIG (reference sequence). V lost 2 bases and J 0 bases, leaving 4 bases between the germline ends. The CDR3 is 12 residues long. CDR3 sequence reads: CAWSYHQETQYF. The CDR3 DNA follows: TGTGCCTGGAGTTACCACCAAGAGACCCAGTACTTC.

The genes are TRBV28 and TRBJ1-2; 7 bases agree with TRBD1. The trim removed 5 bases at V and 5 bases at J, leaving 14 bases unmatched. The germline CDR1 and CDR2 sequences are MDHEN and SYDVKM. CDR3 length: 16 residues. CDR3 region: CASSATGRGSLYGYTF. The CDR3 coding sequence is TGTGCCAGCAGTGCGACAGGGAGAGGCTCTCTTTATGGCTACACCTTC.

On this clone itself: Compared with germline, one end of the junction differs, possibly owing to a read error. The J gene is TRBJ2-7, the V gene TRBV19; D is unresolved. This CDR3 has 12 residues. The V gene's germline CDR1 is LNHDA and CDR2 SQIVND (reference sequence). CDR3 bases: TGTGCCAGTCCCCCCCCCGTCAAGCGCCAGGACTTC. Translation gives CASPPPVKRQDF. Variable domain in full (rest from reference TRBV19 and TRBJ2-7): DGGITQSPKYLFRKEGQNVTLSCEQNLNHDAMYWYRQDPGQGLRLIYYSQIVNDFQKGDIAEGYSVSREKKESFPLTVTSAQKNPTAFYLCASPPPVKRQDFGPGTRLTVT.

The chain employs TRBV18 and TRBJ1-1, with D possibly TRBD1 on 6 matching bases. Trimming removed 2 bases from V and 3 bases from J, with 13 bases in between. CDR1 and CDR2 from the germline V gene are KGHSH and LQKENI. The CDR3 extends over 15 amino acids. The DNA for the CDR3 is TGTGCCAGCTCACCAAATCAGGGACAATACACTGAAGCTTTCTTT. The encoded protein is CASSPNQGQYTEAFF.

V and J are TRBV2 and TRBJ1-1, with a weak D call TRBD1 (6 bases). CDR3 length equals 15 residues. Germline CDR1 reads SNHLY; CDR2 reads FYNNEI. Trimming stripped 7 bases from V and 11 bases from J, with 26 bases between. CDR3 sequence reads: CASNLLLGGLMGAFF. In DNA form, the CDR3 reads TGTGCCAGCAACCTCCTACTGGGGGGGCTCATGGGGGCTTTCTTT.

Concerning this clone itself: The identical CDR3 is also encoded by other nucleotide sequences in the sample. The chain has TRBV19 and TRBJ1-1; no clear D gene. The CDR3 is made up of 13 amino acids. The germline V gene encodes CDR1 LNHDA and CDR2 SQIVND (reference sequence). Trimming removed 1 base from V and 1 base from J, with 4 bases in between. CDR3 loop: CASSIGGNTEAFF. DNA of the CDR3: TGTGCCAGTAGTATAGGGGGGAACACTGAAGCTTTCTTT.

The chain employs TRBV9 and TRBJ2-2; 8 nucleotides align to TRBD1. Germline V gene lookup returns CDR1 SGDLS and CDR2 YYNGEE. There are 16 residues in the CDR3. The J segment lost 6 bases and the V segment lost 3 bases, leaving 10 bases of the junction unmatched. CDR3 loop: CASSARGGTGSGELFF. CDR3 in DNA: TGTGCCAGCAGCGCGAGAGGGGGGACAGGATCCGGGGAGCTGTTTTTT.

The V call is TRBV5-1, the J call TRBJ2-5; D is possibly TRBD1 (6 bases). Germline V gene sequence: CDR1 SGHRS, CDR2 YFSETQ. CDR3 length: 15 amino acids. Trimming took 3 bases from V and 2 from J, leaving 14 bases between them. CDR3 DNA: TGCGCCAGCAGCTCCAGTTTGCAGGGGCAAGAGACCCAGTACTTC. Its translation is CASSSSLQGQETQYF.

This chain connects TRBV2 to TRBJ2-1; D remains unclear. Germline V gene sequence: CDR1 SNHLY, CDR2 FYNNEI. With 1 base removed from V and 15 bases from J, the gap between germline ends came to 13 bases. CDR3 length equals 12 residues. CDR3 sequence: CASSEEAAPGFF. CDR3 nucleotide sequence: TGTGCCAGCAGTGAAGAGGCAGCTCCCGGGTTCTTC.

This chain links TRBV11-3 with TRBJ2-3; no clear D gene. The CDR3 is 15 residues long. Per the germline V gene, CDR1 is SGHNT and CDR2 is YENEEA. The V end was cut by 2 bases, the J end by 2 bases, with 11 bases between. The chain's CDR3 is CASSLTRAATDTQYF. CDR3 DNA: TGTGCCAGCAGCTTAACCCGGGCCGCCACAGATACGCAGTATTTT.

The chain links TRBV7-2 to TRBJ2-5, with 7 bases that match TRBD1. The germline gives CDR1 SGHTA, CDR2 FQGNSA. This CDR3 region has 17 residues. V lost 3 bases to trimming and J lost 5 bases; unmatched junction nucleotides: 15. The CDR3 bases are TGTGCCAGCAGCTTTCACTTCTCTCTAGCCAGGGGGGAGACCCAGTACTTC. Protein: CASSFHFSLARGETQYF.

Regarding this clone: A clone one base away is much larger, so this may be a read error. The same CDR3 also results from other DNA sequences found in this sample. The CDR3 sequence: CASSPGTDTQYF. DNA of the CDR3: TGTGCCAGCTCACCTGGCACAGATACGCAGTATTTT. This chain uses TRBV18 with TRBJ2-3; D is uncertain. The germline V gene has CDR1 KGHSH and CDR2 LQKENI. The CDR3 is 12 amino acids. V shed 3 bases and J shed 1 base, with 2 bases lying between them. Together with reference TRBV18 and TRBJ2-3, the CDR3 gives the full variable domain: NAGVMQNPRHLVRRRGQEARLRCSPMKGHSHVYWYRQLPEEGLKFMVYLQKENIIDESGMPKERFSAEFPKEGPSILRIQQVVRGDSAAYFCASSPGTDTQYFGPGTRLTVL.

This rearrangement joins TRBV11-1 to TRBJ1-2; possibly TRBD1 for D (5 bases). V gave up 5 bases and J gave up 6 bases, with 13 bases separating them. The CDR3 runs to 13 residues. Germline V CDR1 and CDR2: SGHAT, FQDESV (reference sequence). The CDR3 DNA reads as TGTGCCAGCAGCCCACGACAAGGGGATGGCTACACCTTC. Its translation: CASSPRQGDGYTF.